This T cell receptor beta chain is from a study of shared clonotypes between healthy human individuals. Division of CD4+ cells produced a CD45RA+ naive subset and a CD45RA-negative memory subset. Findings and limits, study-wide: Researchers sampled only blood; tissue repertoires likely differ. Incomplete sequencing of sorted subsets was indicated by rarefaction despite large depth.

In the case of this clone: Antigen specificity is unknown.

From germline, CDR1 is SGHRS and CDR2 YFSETQ. This CDR3 spans 14 amino acids. Trimming left V 2 bases short and J 5 bases short, with 14 bases between. Roughly 27,000 T cell genomes, or 200 ng DNA, went into the sorted-subset replicate PCRs. Only in-frame clones appear in the TCRdb table, and some are missing; sequencing was by immunoSEQ multiplex PCR. The sample records about 2.3 million clones, about nine tenths being singletons. The chain is built from TRBV5-1 and TRBJ2-7; D not resolved. Sequenced material: naive CD4+ T cells from PBMCs. Described subset: CD45RA+ positively selected. The receptor's source is a young man in good health. Some clones in this sample may be carry-over from other donors' samples. The CDR3 is CASSLVDQSHEQYF. Here the CDR3 DNA reads TGCGCCAGCAGCTTAGTGGACCAAAGCCACGAGCAGTACTTC.